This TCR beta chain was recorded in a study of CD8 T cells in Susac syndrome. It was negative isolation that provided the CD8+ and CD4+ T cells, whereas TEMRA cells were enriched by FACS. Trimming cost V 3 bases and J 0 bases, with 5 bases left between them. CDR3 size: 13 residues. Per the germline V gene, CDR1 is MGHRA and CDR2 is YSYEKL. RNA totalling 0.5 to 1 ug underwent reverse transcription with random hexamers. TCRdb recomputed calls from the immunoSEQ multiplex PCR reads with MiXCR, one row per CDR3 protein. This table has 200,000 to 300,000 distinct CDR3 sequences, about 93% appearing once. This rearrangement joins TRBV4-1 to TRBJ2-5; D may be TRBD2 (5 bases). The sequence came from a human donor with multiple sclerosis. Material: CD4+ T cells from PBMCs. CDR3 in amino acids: CASSQDYQETQYF. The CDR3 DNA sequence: TGCGCCAGCAGCCAGGACTACCAAGAGACCCAGTACTTC.